This T cell receptor beta chain appears in the sequencing data of a study of response to subunit inactivated influenza vaccine. Overall study findings and caveats: Authors suggested that a seasonal influenza vaccination recruits few new T cells each time.

On this clonotype: What it recognizes is unknown.

There are 13 residues in the CDR3. V lost 4 bases and J 2 bases, leaving 9 bases between the germline ends. CDR1 is MNHNY and CDR2 is SVGAGI in the germline V gene (reference sequence). One entry per CDR3 protein, called by TCRdb with MiXCR from the RT-PCR reads. The sample records 860,000 or so distinct CDR3 sequences, 21% being singletons. This receptor was obtained from a man aged 50-59 years who received an inactivated influenza vaccine. The chain couples TRBV6-6 to TRBJ2-7; unclear D gene. Here the sequenced sample was PBMCs from blood, taken about 5 days after vaccination. This CDR3 reads CASSFVSAYEQYF. CDR3 nucleotides: TGTGCCAGCAGTTTCGTCAGCGCCTACGAGCAGTACTTC.